This T cell receptor beta chain was found in a study of preoperative IRX-2 immunotherapy in early breast cancer. TCRdb keeps only in-frame clones here, not all; method: immunoSEQ multiplex PCR. Of more than 50,000 clones in the sample, approximately 94% are singletons; the top ten hold around 1.7%. The CDR3 extends over 16 amino acids. Germline V gene sequence: CDR1 SGHRS, CDR2 YFSETQ. Between the trimmed V and J ends, which lost 2 bases and 2 bases, there was a span of 17 bases. Described treatment: preoperative locoregional IRX-2 cytokine immunotherapy. Samples came from a phase Ib trial of preoperative locoregional IRX-2 cytokine immunotherapy.

This sample was obtained from a patient treated with IRX-2 immunotherapy. The TCR sequence derives from a human donor with breast cancer. The V call is TRBV5-1, the J call TRBJ2-7, with a tentative D call TRBD2 (6 bases). The CDR3 is CASSFPLAGLPYEQYF. The CDR3 bases are TGCGCCAGCAGCTTCCCCTTGGCGGGACTCCCCTACGAGCAGTACTTC. Looking up the rest from reference TRBV5-1 and TRBJ2-7 gives the full variable domain: KAGVTQTPRYLIKTRGQQVTLSCSPISGHRSVSWYQQTPGQGLQFLFEYFSETQRNKGNFPGRFSGRQFSNSRSEMNVSTLELGDSALYLCASSFPLAGLPYEQYFGPGTRLTVT.